The present entry profiles one T cell receptor (beta chain) with its context. CDR1 is MDHEN, CDR2 SYDVKM, per germline. The CDR3 has 14 amino acids. V was pared by 5 bases and J by 1 base, with 1 base of the junction left unmatched. These data originate in a study of blood T cell repertoires in COVID-19. Study-level background: Italy, Spain and the United States were the sources of the convalescent and acute COVID-19 samples. Sample material is recorded as cDNA or gDNA derived from T cells, B-cell-depleted T cells, or PBMCs.

Authors' processing steps: Reference gene primer amplification gave nucleated cell count estimates. Some clones are missing from TCRdb's copy, which holds only in-frame ones; the method was immunoSEQ multiplex PCR. V, J and clone size were drawn from that table, and D and trimming were deduced from the DNA. Of about 110,000 clones in the sample, about 81% are singletons; the top ten hold approximately 7.9%. The chain links TRBV28 to TRBJ2-7; 11 bases map to TRBD1. Sequenced input: peripheral blood. This receptor was identified in a man between 65 and 80 years old with acute or convalescent COVID-19. This CDR3 reads CASSRDRGSYEQYF. For the CDR3, the DNA is TGTGCCAGCAGTAGGGACAGGGGGTCCTACGAGCAGTACTTC.